These 31 T cell receptor beta chains were all obtained from the same sample, sequenced in a study of radiotherapy plus CTLA-4 blockade in lung cancer. Method: immunoSEQ multiplex PCR; TCRdb's copy keeps in-frame clones and lacks some. The table shows 25,000 to 35,000 clones, with approximately 80% occurring only once. Sequencing was performed on peripheral blood, taken from a patient treated with radiotherapy plus ipilimumab. The receptors were gathered from a human donor with non-small cell lung cancer who had stable disease on radiotherapy plus ipilimumab.

V is TRBV4-1 and J is TRBJ1-1; D unclear. Germline CDR1 MGHRA, CDR2 YSYEKL. There are 14 residues in the CDR3. V dropped 5 bases and J dropped 1 base, with 11 bases sitting between them. In DNA form, the CDR3 reads TGCGCCAGCAGCACAGCGCGGGGGAACACTGAAGCTTTCTTT. Translation: CASSTARGNTEAFF.

The genes are TRBV5-8 and TRBJ2-6; D not resolved. CDR3 length equals 16 residues. CDR1 and CDR2 (germline): SGHTS, YDEGEE. Trimming took 0 bases from V and 0 from J, leaving 7 bases between them. CDR3 protein: CASSLDLFSGANVLTF. The CDR3 DNA reads as TGTGCCAGCAGCTTGGACCTGTTCTCTGGGGCCAACGTCCTGACTTTC.

The chain recombines TRBV28 with TRBJ1-2, with TRBD1 matching 7 bases. This CDR3 region has 14 residues. Germline CDR1 is MDHEN and CDR2 is SYDVKM. V lost 6 bases to trimming and J lost 7 bases; unmatched junction nucleotides: 11. The CDR3 nucleotides are TGTGCCAGCAGCCCTGAGGGGGCGACTCTTGGCTACACCTTC. This gives the protein CASSPEGATLGYTF.

This chain uses TRBV5-5 with TRBJ1-2; D unresolved. V was shortened by 4 bases and J by 4 bases, with 11 bases between the two germline ends. Germline V gene lookup returns CDR1 SGHKS and CDR2 YYEKEE (reference sequence). The CDR3 totals 13 residues. The CDR3 reads CASSPDASYGYTF. CDR3 nucleotide sequence: TGTGCCAGCAGCCCGGACGCAAGCTATGGCTACACCTTC.

CDR3 amino acids: CASSYTRQGAAPLHF. DNA for the CDR3: TGTGCCAGCAGTTACACCAGACAGGGAGCCGCACCCCTCCACTTT. The gene calls are TRBV6-5 and TRBJ1-6; 7 nucleotides line up with TRBD1. V trimming: 2 bases; J trimming: 11 bases; junction bases outside the gene matches: 9. This CDR3 has 15 amino acids. Germline CDR1 and CDR2: MNHEY and SVGAGI.

The count of this clone is one. The V gene is TRBV19, the J gene TRBJ2-3, with 10 bases identical to TRBD2. V trimming: 6 bases; J trimming: 2 bases; junction bases outside the gene matches: 8. This CDR3 has 16 residues. CDR1 is LNHDA, CDR2 SQIVND, per germline (reference sequence). The CDR3 region is CASSGLAGGNTDTQYF. CDR3 in DNA: TGTGCCAGTAGCGGTTTAGCGGGGGGAAACACAGATACGCAGTATTTT.

The chain joins TRBV10-3 to TRBJ1-1; no firm D call. CDR3 length: 17 residues. Germline-derived CDR1 and CDR2 are ENHRY and SYGVKD. Trimming removed 0 bases at V and 0 bases at J, with 14 bases between. CDR3 loop: CAISESRTPLMNTEAFF. Written as DNA, the CDR3 is TGTGCCATCAGTGAGTCGAGGACCCCTTTGATGAACACTGAAGCTTTCTTT.

The sample holds a few counts of this clone. V gene TRBV6-5 combines with J gene TRBJ1-1; D gene uncertain. V shed 5 bases and J shed 3 bases, with 13 bases lying between them. Per the germline V gene, CDR1 is MNHEY and CDR2 is SVGAGI. This CDR3 has 14 amino acids. DNA of the CDR3: TGTGCCAGCAGTCCCTCGATCGGGCACACTGAAGCTTTCTTT. Translating it yields CASSPSIGHTEAFF.

This chain uses TRBV7-2 with TRBJ1-2, with D unclear. V lost 1 base and J 7 bases, leaving 10 bases between the germline ends. This CDR3 comprises 13 residues. Germline loops: CDR1 SGHTA, CDR2 FQGNSA. The CDR3 loop is CASSLDVGVGYTF. The DNA of the CDR3 is TGTGCCAGCAGCTTAGACGTGGGAGTTGGCTACACCTTC.

The chain employs TRBV18 and TRBJ1-1; 10 bases line up with TRBD1. The CDR3 consists of 16 residues. CDR1 is KGHSH and CDR2 is LQKENI in the germline V gene. V trimming: 3 bases; J trimming: 5 bases; junction bases outside the gene matches: 9. CDR3: CASSPLGQGLETEAFF. CDR3 nucleotide sequence: TGTGCCAGCTCACCTCTGGGACAGGGGCTTGAGACTGAAGCTTTCTTT.

This chain connects TRBV10-1 to TRBJ2-7; tentative D call: TRBD1 (6 bases). Germline V gives CDR1 WNHNN, CDR2 SYGVQD (reference sequence). Trimming removed 4 bases at V and 0 bases at J, with 10 bases between. The CDR3 sequence is 14 residues long. CDR3 sequence: CASSGDIDSYEQYF. Written as DNA, the CDR3 is TGCGCCAGCAGTGGGGACATAGACTCCTACGAGCAGTACTTC.

By share of the sample, this clone is large. The rearrangement uses TRBV5-6 and TRBJ1-6; D perhaps matches TRBD1 (5 bases). The germline CDR1 and CDR2 sequences are SGHDT and YYEEEE. V was cut by 4 bases and J by 10 bases, with 18 bases left in between. This CDR3 spans 15 amino acids. CDR3 in amino acids: CASSHPTGGVSPLHF. The CDR3 coding sequence is TGTGCCAGCAGCCATCCGACCGGGGGTGTCTCACCCCTCCACTTT. Drawing the rest from reference TRBV5-6 and TRBJ1-6, the complete variable domain is DAGVTQSPTHLIKTRGQQVTLRCSPKSGHDTVSWYQQALGQGPQFIFQYYEEEERQRGNFPDRFSGHQFPNYSSELNVNALLLGDSALYLCASSHPTGGVSPLHFGNGTRLTVT.

In nucleotides, the CDR3 is TGTGCCAGCAGCCTAGTTGGGACCCCCCAAAATGGCTACACCTTC. Amino acids: CASSLVGTPQNGYTF. The chain is built from TRBV5-4 and TRBJ1-2; tentatively, D is TRBD1 (5 bases). The CDR3 extends over 15 amino acids. Germline-derived CDR1 and CDR2 are SGHNT and YYREEE (reference sequence). Trimming took 4 bases from V and 6 from J, leaving 19 bases between them.

In this sample, this clone turned up a few times. The chain links TRBV5-1 to TRBJ1-3, with D perhaps matching TRBD1 (5 bases). Between the trimmed V and J ends, which lost 4 bases and 3 bases, there was a span of 8 bases. The CDR3 is 13 residues long. In germline, CDR1 is SGHRS, CDR2 YFSETQ. The DNA of the CDR3 is TGCGCCAGCAGCCAGGGATTTGGAAACACCATATATTTT. Its protein is CASSQGFGNTIYF.

The chain couples TRBV6-5 to TRBJ1-3; 7 bases map to TRBD1. In germline, CDR1 is MNHEY, CDR2 SVGAGI. This CDR3 region has 16 residues. Trimming at V came to 0 bases and at J to 0 bases, leaving 2 bases not matched to a gene. CDR3: CASSYSEGASGNTIYF. The CDR3 bases are TGTGCCAGCAGTTACTCAGAGGGGGCCTCTGGAAACACCATATATTTT.

The CDR3 DNA reads as TGCGCCAGCAGCCAAGATACGGGGGAAGCCTCTGGAAACACCATATATTTT. Residues: CASSQDTGEASGNTIYF. The V gene is TRBV4-1, the J gene TRBJ1-3, with D possibly being TRBD1 (5 bases). The V gene's germline CDR1 is MGHRA and CDR2 YSYEKL. Trimming shortened V by 0 bases and J by 0 bases, and 12 bases separated the two germline ends. The CDR3 sequence is 17 residues long.

This chain links TRBV19 with TRBJ1-5, with D unresolved. Trimming took off 4 bases at V and 5 bases at J, with 18 bases between the two ends. This CDR3 is 16 amino acids long. Germline-derived CDR1 and CDR2 are LNHDA and SQIVND (reference sequence). The CDR3 region has the DNA TGTGCCAGTAGTACCTCCGGGTCTCCCCTTTATCAGCCCCAGCATTTT. Its protein product is CASSTSGSPLYQPQHF.

This chain joins TRBV5-6 and TRBJ1-5; D remains unclear. The V gene's germline CDR1 is SGHDT and CDR2 YYEEEE. V was clipped by 0 bases and J by 4 bases, with 8 bases between them. The CDR3 runs 14 residues. The CDR3 region is CASSLEGRNQPQHF. Here the CDR3 DNA reads TGTGCCAGCAGCTTGGAAGGCCGAAATCAGCCCCAGCATTTT.

This chain uses TRBV7-8 with TRBJ2-7; no clear D gene. Trimming pared 5 bases from V and 7 bases from J, leaving 12 bases between. CDR3 length equals 12 residues. Germline assignment: CDR1 SGHVS and CDR2 FQNEAQ. In DNA, the CDR3 is TGTGCCAGCAGCCGTCGAGGCCAGGAGCAGTACGTC. Its protein is CASSRRGQEQYV.

V gene TRBV6-5 combines with J gene TRBJ1-3, with 9 bases aligning to TRBD1. The trim removed 5 bases at V and 0 bases at J, leaving 2 bases unmatched. The CDR3 spans 15 residues. Germline V CDR1 and CDR2: MNHEY, SVGAGI. The CDR3 here is CASSRDRDSGNTIYF. CDR3 coding DNA: TGTGCCAGCAGTCGGGACAGGGACTCTGGAAACACCATATATTTT.

The CDR3 bases are TGTGCCAGTAGTCGGCAAAAGAACACTGAAGCTTTCTTT. It codes for CASSRQKNTEAFF. This chain uses TRBV19 with TRBJ1-1; D uncertain. CDR1 and CDR2 from the germline V gene are LNHDA and SQIVND (reference sequence). The CDR3 totals 13 residues. V was pared by 5 bases and J by 1 base, with 8 bases between.

The chain has TRBV7-2 and TRBJ1-1; TRBD1 aligns across 7 bases. CDR1 and CDR2 from the germline V gene are SGHTA and FQGNSA. The CDR3 is 13 amino acids. J was trimmed by 7 bases and V by 0 bases; bases with no gene match: 2. The chain's CDR3 is CASSLAWTGEAFF. CDR3 DNA: TGTGCCAGCAGCTTAGCGTGGACAGGTGAAGCTTTCTTT. Complete variable domain (other parts from reference TRBV7-2 and TRBJ1-1): GAGVSQSPSNKVTEKGKDVELRCDPISGHTALYWYRQSLGQGLEFLIYFQGNSAPDKSGLPSDRFSAERTGGSVSTLTIQRTQQEDSAVYLCASSLAWTGEAFFGQGTRLTVV.

This clone was detected only a few times. The rearrangement links TRBV2 to TRBJ2-2; D uncertain. CDR1 is SNHLY and CDR2 is FYNNEI in the germline V gene. CDR3 size: 11 residues. Trimming stripped 3 bases from V and 5 bases from J, with 1 base between. CDR3 sequence reads: CASSETGELFF. The CDR3, as DNA: TGTGCCAGCAGTGAGACCGGGGAGCTGTTTTTT. The full variable domain, in which reference TRBV2 and TRBJ2-2 provide the parts outside the CDR3, is EPEVTQTPSHQVTQMGQEVILRCVPISNHLYFYWYRQILGQKVEFLVSFYNNEISEKSEIFDDQFSVERPDGSNFTLKIRSTKLEDSAMYFCASSETGELFFGEGSRLTVL.

Only one count was recorded for this clone. The CDR3 here is CASSYNTVAYGYTF. Here the CDR3 DNA reads TGTGCCAGCAGTTACAATACCGTAGCTTATGGCTACACCTTC. V usage is TRBV6-5 and J usage is TRBJ1-2, with D unresolved. The V end was cut by 2 bases, the J end by 5 bases, with 12 bases between. Per germline, CDR1 MNHEY and CDR2 SVGAGI. The CDR3 is made up of 14 amino acids.

This chain connects TRBV7-7 to TRBJ2-2; D not resolved. Trimming left V 5 bases short and J 0 bases short, with 7 bases between. The CDR3 consists of 14 residues. CDR1 and CDR2 (germline): SSHAT, FNYEAQ (reference sequence). CDR3 in DNA: TGTGCCAGCAGCATCCAAGCGAACACCGGGGAGCTGTTTTTT. Protein product: CASSIQANTGELFF.

The V call is TRBV12-5, the J call TRBJ1-1; perhaps TRBD1 as D (5 bases). Germline loops: CDR1 LGHNT, CDR2 FRNRAP. V was pared by 6 bases and J by 0 bases, with 14 bases between. The CDR3 runs to 15 residues. The CDR3 here is CASGHTGAMNTEAFF. In DNA form, the CDR3 reads TGTGCTAGTGGACATACCGGGGCGATGAACACTGAAGCTTTCTTT.

The V call is TRBV2, the J call TRBJ1-3; TRBD1 aligns across 7 bases. With 8 bases clipped from V and 0 bases from J, the junction kept 7 bases outside the gene matches. The CDR3 extends over 15 amino acids. Germline-derived CDR1 and CDR2 are SNHLY and FYNNEI. CDR3 sequence reads: CASLRDSSSGNTIYF. The CDR3 bases are TGTGCCAGCCTGCGGGACAGCAGCTCTGGAAACACCATATATTTT.

The chain uses TRBV27 and TRBJ2-1; TRBD2 is a possible D gene (5 bases). From germline, CDR1 is MNHEY and CDR2 SMNVEV (reference sequence). With 1 base removed from V and 0 bases from J, the gap between germline ends came to 10 bases. This CDR3 has 16 amino acids. The CDR3 loop is CASSLLAGDSYNEQFF. Written as DNA, the CDR3 is TGTGCCAGCAGTTTATTGGCGGGCGACTCCTACAATGAGCAGTTCTTC.

This clone qualifies as hyperexpanded. CDR3: CASSEATGEEEKLFF. For the CDR3, the DNA is TGTGCCAGCAGTGAAGCGACAGGGGAGGAAGAAAAACTGTTTTTT. The rearrangement links TRBV6-1 to TRBJ1-4, with 8 bases lining up with TRBD1. Germline values: CDR1 MNHNS, CDR2 SASEGT. After removal of 0 bases from V and 8 bases from J, the junction contained 5 bases not matched to a gene. The length of the CDR3 is 15 residues.

This clone was recorded a few times. The rearrangement links TRBV7-9 to TRBJ2-7; 9 bases are a match to TRBD2. J was trimmed by 4 bases and V by 5 bases; bases with no gene match: 6. CDR3 length equals 14 residues. Germline V gives CDR1 SEHNR, CDR2 FQNEAQ (reference sequence). The CDR3 loop is CASSKTSGGYEQYV. DNA for the CDR3: TGTGCCAGCAGCAAGACTAGCGGCGGATACGAGCAGTACGTC.

This chain's CDR3 is CASSQDRGGEQYV. In DNA, the CDR3 is TGTGCCAGCAGCCAAGATCGGGGGGGCGAGCAGTACGTC. The chain combines TRBV14 with TRBJ2-7; 8 positions agree with TRBD2. CDR1 and CDR2 (germline): SGHDN, FVKESK. V trimming: 0 bases; J trimming: 6 bases; junction bases outside the gene matches: 1. CDR3 length equals 13 residues.